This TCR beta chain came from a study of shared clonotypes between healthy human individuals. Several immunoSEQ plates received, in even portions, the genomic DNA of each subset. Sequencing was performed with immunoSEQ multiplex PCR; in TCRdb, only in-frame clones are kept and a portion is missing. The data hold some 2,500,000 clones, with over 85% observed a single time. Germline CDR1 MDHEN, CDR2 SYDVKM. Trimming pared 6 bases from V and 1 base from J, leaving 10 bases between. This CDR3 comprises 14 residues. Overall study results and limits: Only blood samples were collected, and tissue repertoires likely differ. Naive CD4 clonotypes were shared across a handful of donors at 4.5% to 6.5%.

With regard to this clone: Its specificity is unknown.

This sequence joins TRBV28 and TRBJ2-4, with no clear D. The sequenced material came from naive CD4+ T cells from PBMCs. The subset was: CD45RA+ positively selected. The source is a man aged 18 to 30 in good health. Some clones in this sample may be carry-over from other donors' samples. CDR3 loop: CASSPNYAKNIQYF. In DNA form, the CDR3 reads TGTGCCAGCAGCCCCAATTACGCCAAAAACATTCAGTACTTC.